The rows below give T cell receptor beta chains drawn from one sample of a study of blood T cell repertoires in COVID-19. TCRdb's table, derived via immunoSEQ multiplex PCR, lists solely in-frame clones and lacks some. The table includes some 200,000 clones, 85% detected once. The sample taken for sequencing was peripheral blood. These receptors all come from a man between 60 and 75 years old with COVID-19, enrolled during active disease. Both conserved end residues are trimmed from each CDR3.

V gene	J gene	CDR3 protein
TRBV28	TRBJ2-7	ASRRGGLLSYEQY
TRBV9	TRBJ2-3	ASSVVDRGTDTQY
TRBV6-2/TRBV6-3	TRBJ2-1	ASSYSGTGGNNEQF
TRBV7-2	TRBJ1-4	ASSPGQGREKLF
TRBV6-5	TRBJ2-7	ASHSGGQGAYEQY
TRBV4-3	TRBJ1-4	ASRGGGVGLNEKLF
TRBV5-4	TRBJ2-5	ASSPTGGAGGQETQY
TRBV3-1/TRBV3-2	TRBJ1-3	ASSQEPQGLNTIY
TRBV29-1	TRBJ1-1	SARTGLNTEAF
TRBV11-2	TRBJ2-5	ASSLGRAETQY
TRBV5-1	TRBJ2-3	ASSGSGGGDTQY
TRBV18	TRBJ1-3	ASSTADSSGNTIY
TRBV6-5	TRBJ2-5	ASTTTAVGGETQY
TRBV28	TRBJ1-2	ASSSTVRGYT
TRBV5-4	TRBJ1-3	ASSPDRQTGNTIY
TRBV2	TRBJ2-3	ASSQQVSSTDTQY
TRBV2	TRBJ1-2	ASSYTGDGYT
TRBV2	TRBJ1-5	ASSGTGFSNQPQH
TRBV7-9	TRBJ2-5	ASTRRVRETQY
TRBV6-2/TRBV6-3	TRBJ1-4	ASSYAGGEKLF
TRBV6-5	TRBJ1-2	ASSYGGGRALGYT
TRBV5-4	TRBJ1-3	ATNSAGGNTIY
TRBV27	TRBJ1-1	ASSYSASGTEAF
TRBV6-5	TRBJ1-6	ASSTDRYNSPLH
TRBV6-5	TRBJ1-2	ASSLDRGDYGYT
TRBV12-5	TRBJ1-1	ASGWVRGTEAF
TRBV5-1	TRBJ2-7	ASSPGGTGRYEQY
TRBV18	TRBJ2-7	ASSPRQGSSYEQY
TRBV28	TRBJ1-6	ASSARQGAISPLH
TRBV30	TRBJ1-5	AWSADRGNQPQH
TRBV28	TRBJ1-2	ASSLWQGADPRYGYT
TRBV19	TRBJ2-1	ASSWGLAGYNEQF
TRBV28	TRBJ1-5	ASSHRGGRNQPQH
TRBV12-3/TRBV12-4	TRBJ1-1	ASSLIGGTEAF
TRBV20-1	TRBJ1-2	SAEGGGYT
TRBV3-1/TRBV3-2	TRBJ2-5	ASSPRGQETQY
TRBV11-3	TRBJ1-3	ASSQPTGSSGNTIY
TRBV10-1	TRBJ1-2	ASSKQGSYGYT
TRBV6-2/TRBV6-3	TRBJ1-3	ASSYSNRGSRGNTIY
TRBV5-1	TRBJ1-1	ASSLVLGANTEAF
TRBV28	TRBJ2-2	ASRSTGIGTGELF
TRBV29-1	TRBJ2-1	SLSGRLASSYNEQF
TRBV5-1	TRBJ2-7	ASSVDSGSWYEQY
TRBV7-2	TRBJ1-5	ASSLYRVDQPQH
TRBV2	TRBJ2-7	ASSDVSSGYEQY
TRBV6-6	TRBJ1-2	ASSYQDY